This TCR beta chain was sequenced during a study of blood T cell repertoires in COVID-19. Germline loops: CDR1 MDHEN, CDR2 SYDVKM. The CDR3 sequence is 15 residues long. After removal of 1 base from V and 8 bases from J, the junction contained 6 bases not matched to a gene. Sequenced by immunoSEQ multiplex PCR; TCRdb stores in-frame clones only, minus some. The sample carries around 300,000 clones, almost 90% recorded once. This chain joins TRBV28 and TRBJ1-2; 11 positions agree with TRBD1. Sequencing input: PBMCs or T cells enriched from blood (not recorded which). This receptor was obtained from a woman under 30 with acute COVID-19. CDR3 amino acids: CASSLSRTGGDGYTF. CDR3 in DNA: TGTGCCAGCAGTTTATCCCGGACAGGGGGCGACGGCTACACCTTC.